This TCR beta chain was sequenced in a study of beta chain features in type 1 diabetes. Sequenced material consisted of expressed TCRB transcripts (all of the isolated RNA was reverse transcribed). Only in-frame clones appear in the TCRdb table, and some are missing; sequencing was by immunoSEQ multiplex PCR. The sample has nearly 700,000 clones, roughly 12% seen once. This clone was detected only a few times. Its antigen is as yet unknown. Between the trimmed V and J ends, which lost 4 bases and 4 bases, there was a span of 17 bases. The CDR3 has 16 amino acids. Germline CDR1 MGHRA, CDR2 YSYEKL. General study points: Within each of all four CD4+ subsets, Type 1 diabetes patients had TCRB CDR3s that were moderately but significantly shorter. A closer apparent resemblance between naive, central memory and Treg TCRB repertoires was seen in patients than in healthy donors.

The sample comprised naive CD4+ T cells from blood. The V and J genes are TRBV4-1 and TRBJ2-1; D is perhaps TRBD2 (5 bases). This TCR derives from a man aged 18 to 29 with type 1 diabetes. In DNA, the CDR3 is TGCGCCAGCAGCCCCCCGGGAAGGGCTCCTTACAATGAGCAGTTCTTC. This sequence encodes CASSPPGRAPYNEQFF.